This TCR beta chain was sequenced during a study of neurological immune-mediated disorders. Study results and caveats: It was HTLV-1-associated myelopathy that showed the most TCR clonal expansion, while multiple sclerosis showed the least, falling below healthy controls.

Ten or more counts support this clonotype. Antigen: not known. A total of 2 million PBMCs stored at -80 degrees C provided the unsorted libraries. Every sequencing run generated in excess of 160 million TCR-beta sequences. These sequences covered 15-18 subjects. One entry per CDR3 protein, called by TCRdb with MiXCR from the 5' RACE reads. The sample lists about 43,000 distinct CDR3 sequences, roughly 13% seen once, with 1.3% in the top ten. This CDR3 region has 12 residues. CDR1 is MNHNY, CDR2 SVGAGI, per germline (reference sequence). The ends lost 6 bases at V and 6 bases at J; junction bases unmatched: 3.

The chain is built from TRBV6-6 and TRBJ1-1; 8 bases fit TRBD1. The sequenced material came from PBMCs. This receptor was taken from a female donor in good health. CDR3 in amino acids: CASRDRVAEAFF. The CDR3 DNA follows: TGTGCCAGCAGGGACAGGGTCGCTGAAGCTTTCTTT.